Listed here is a single TCR beta chain. Sequencing used immunoSEQ multiplex PCR; TCRdb keeps in-frame clones, though not all of them. The sample holds about 210,000 clones, 83% seen once. The germline gives CDR1 SNHLY, CDR2 FYNNEI. V gave up 5 bases and J gave up 0 bases, with 10 bases separating them. The length of the CDR3 is 14 residues. This entry is derived from a study of blood T cell repertoires in COVID-19. The clonotype comes from a middle-aged man with active or convalescent COVID-19. The source material was peripheral blood. This sequence joins TRBV2 and TRBJ1-1; a weak D match, TRBD1 (6 bases). The CDR3 DNA follows: TGTGCCAGCAGTAGACAGGAGGTGAACACTGAAGCTTTCTTT. Encoded protein: CASSRQEVNTEAFF.